The rows below give T cell receptor beta chains drawn from one sample of a study of T and B cells in COVID-19 patients. TCRdb reanalysed the multiplex PCR reads using MiXCR and keeps one entry per CDR3 protein. The sample lists approximately 17,000 distinct CDR3 sequences; under 30% were seen once. The sequenced sample consisted of blood. These receptors were taken from a human donor who had recovered from COVID-19. CDR3s include the opening cysteine and the closing phenylalanine or tryptophan. D genes are given only for firm matches. The listing skips clone size in some rows; elsewhere it reads once, few, many or a size class.

j_gene,abundance,v_gene,d_gene,CDR3nt,CDR3aa
TRBJ1-3,medium-sized,TRBV19,.,TGTGCCAGTAGTGCCGTCTCTGGAAACACCATATATTTT,CASSAVSGNTIYF
TRBJ1-2,few,TRBV19,.,TGTGCCAGTCTCACAGGGCTTGGCTACACCTTC,CASLTGLGYTF
TRBJ1-1,.,TRBV5-6,.,TGTGCCAGCAGCCCCCCCGGTGGTGGCACTGAAGCTTTCTTT,CASSPPGGGTEAFF
TRBJ2-3,many,TRBV12-3/TRBV12-4,.,TGTGCCAGCAGTCCGGGGGTCGCCACAGATACGCAGTATTTT,CASSPGVATDTQYF
TRBJ1-4,few,TRBV14,TRBD1,TGTGCCAGCAGCCAGGGACAGGAAAAACTGTTTTTT,CASSQGQEKLFF
TRBJ2-3,.,TRBV10-3,.,TGTGCCACCCGGGACACCGCGGAAGCCACAGATACGCAGTATTTT,CATRDTAEATDTQYF
TRBJ2-5,medium-sized,TRBV10-3,.,TGTGCCATCAGTGAGGGGGAGACAGTCCAAGAGACCCAGTACTTC,CAISEGETVQETQYF
TRBJ2-1,few,TRBV7-9,TRBD2,TGTGCCAGCAGCCTGAGCGGGGGGGTCGGGAATGAGCAGTTCTTC,CASSLSGGVGNEQFF
TRBJ2-2,.,TRBV7-3,.,TGTGCCAGCAGCCCGACGAACACCGGGGAGCTGTTTTTT,CASSPTNTGELFF
TRBJ2-2,medium-sized,TRBV27,.,TGTGCCAGCAGTTTGCTCGGGGGTTCCGGGGAGCTGTTTTTT,CASSLLGGSGELFF
TRBJ1-5,few,TRBV27,.,TGTGCCAGCAGTTTAGTCCAGGGAAATCAGCCCCAGCATTTT,CASSLVQGNQPQHF